This entry lists 11 T cell receptor beta chains sequenced from one sample in a study of OX40 agonist ivuxolimab in advanced cancers. Only in-frame clones appear in the TCRdb table, and some are missing; sequencing was by immunoSEQ multiplex PCR. The profile shows about 26,000 clones, 83% of them singletons. The specimen was CD4+ or CD8+ T cells sorted from blood, collected in a trial of the OX40 agonist ivuxolimab. These receptors all stem from an adult with an advanced solid tumor such as melanoma, head and neck, liver or kidney cancer.

The rearrangement links TRBV6-5 to TRBJ1-2, with 8 bases aligning to TRBD1. The V segment lost 2 bases and the J segment 4 bases; nucleotides outside the gene matches: 6. Germline CDR1 is MNHEY and CDR2 is SVGAGI. CDR3 size: 15 residues. CDR3 bases: TGTGCCAGCAGTTACGGGGAACAGGGGGTCTATGGCTACACCTTC. Its protein is CASSYGEQGVYGYTF.

The rearrangement links TRBV27 to TRBJ2-1; unclear D gene. The germline V gene encodes CDR1 MNHEY and CDR2 SMNVEV (reference sequence). This CDR3 spans 11 amino acids. Trimming cost V 6 bases and J 9 bases, with 9 bases left between them. CDR3 protein: CASRNTGEQFF. CDR3 nucleotides: TGTGCCAGCAGGAATACGGGTGAGCAGTTCTTC.

V is TRBV27 and J is TRBJ1-2; no definite D call. V was clipped by 3 bases and J by 5 bases, with 10 bases between them. CDR1 and CDR2 (germline): MNHEY, SMNVEV (reference sequence). The CDR3 runs to 13 residues. The CDR3 DNA reads TGTGCCAGCAGTTTCGGCGGATTATATGGCTACACCTTC. As protein: CASSFGGLYGYTF.

The chain employs TRBV9 and TRBJ1-5; D may be TRBD1 (5 bases). Germline CDR1 SGDLS, CDR2 YYNGEE. V dropped 0 bases and J dropped 3 bases, with 13 bases sitting between them. This CDR3 comprises 16 residues. CDR3 loop: CASSVDGGAHNQPQHF. CDR3 bases: TGTGCCAGCAGCGTAGATGGAGGGGCTCACAATCAGCCCCAGCATTTT.

The V call is TRBV5-4, the J call TRBJ1-1, with D possibly being TRBD1 (6 bases). Deletions cut 1 base from V and 5 bases from J, with 12 bases between. The CDR3 spans 14 residues. The V gene's germline CDR1 is SGHNT and CDR2 YYREEE (reference sequence). The CDR3 coding sequence is TGTGCCAGCAGCTTGATAGGAGGGGGTACTGAAGCTTTCTTT. Its translation is CASSLIGGGTEAFF.

The V call is TRBV4-1, the J call TRBJ1-3; D is undetermined. This CDR3 has 16 amino acids. The germline V gene has CDR1 MGHRA and CDR2 YSYEKL. The V gene lost 0 bases and the J gene lost 0 bases, with 9 bases spanning the gap. CDR3 region: CASSQDLGSSGNTIYF. CDR3 DNA: TGCGCCAGCAGCCAAGATCTCGGGAGCTCTGGAAACACCATATATTTT.

The chain has TRBV7-9 and TRBJ2-3; D remains unclear. This CDR3 has 14 amino acids. Germline CDR1 reads SEHNR; CDR2 reads FQNEAQ (reference sequence). Trimming stripped 2 bases from V and 0 bases from J, with 6 bases between. The CDR3 protein is CASSLRRSTDTQYF. The DNA of the CDR3 is TGTGCCAGCAGCTTAAGGCGCAGCACAGATACGCAGTATTTT.

The rearrangement joins TRBV10-3 to TRBJ1-4; D is possibly TRBD1 (5 bases). This CDR3 spans 15 amino acids. Trimming stripped 2 bases from V and 4 bases from J, with 11 bases between. The germline V gene encodes CDR1 ENHRY and CDR2 SYGVKD. CDR3 loop: CAISEIKTDNEKLFF. The CDR3, as DNA: TGTGCCATCAGTGAGATAAAGACAGATAATGAAAAACTGTTTTTT.

The chain uses TRBV7-9 and TRBJ1-1, with D possibly matching TRBD1 (5 bases). There are 15 residues in the CDR3. V lost 5 bases to trimming and J lost 4 bases, with 17 bases between them. CDR1 and CDR2 (germline): SEHNR, FQNEAQ (reference sequence). The CDR3 coding sequence is TGTGCCAGCAGCCCGGCCGGGACGCGGGGCACTGAAGCTTTCTTT. Its protein is CASSPAGTRGTEAFF.

The chain has TRBV28 and TRBJ1-5; 12 bases align to TRBD1. V dropped 4 bases and J dropped 6; count of bases not matched to a gene: 1. The CDR3 has 14 residues. Germline V gene lookup returns CDR1 MDHEN and CDR2 SYDVKM. The CDR3 DNA is TGTGCCAGCAGTTGGGACAGGGGGCCTCAGCCCCAGCATTTT. Residues: CASSWDRGPQPQHF.

The chain uses TRBV11-2 and TRBJ2-1; TRBD1 matches at 10 bases. Germline V gene lookup returns CDR1 SGHAT and CDR2 FQNNGV. With 3 bases clipped from V and 4 bases from J, the junction kept 6 bases outside the gene matches. This CDR3 is 16 amino acids long. CDR3 DNA sequence: TGTGCCAGCAGCTTTAAAACGGGACAGGGGTACAATGAGCAGTTCTTC. This encodes CASSFKTGQGYNEQFF.